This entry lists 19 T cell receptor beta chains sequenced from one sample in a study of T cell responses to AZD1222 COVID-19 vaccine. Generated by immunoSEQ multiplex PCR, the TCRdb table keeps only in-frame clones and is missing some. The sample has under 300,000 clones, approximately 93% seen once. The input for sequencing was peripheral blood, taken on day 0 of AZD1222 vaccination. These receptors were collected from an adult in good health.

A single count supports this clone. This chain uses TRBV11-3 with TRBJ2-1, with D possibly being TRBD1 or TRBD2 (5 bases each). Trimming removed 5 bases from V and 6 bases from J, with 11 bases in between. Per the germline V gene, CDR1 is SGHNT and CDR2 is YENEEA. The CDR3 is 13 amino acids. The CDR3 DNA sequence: TGTGCCAGCAGCCCCGGGGCCTTCAATGAGCAGTTCTTC. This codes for CASSPGAFNEQFF. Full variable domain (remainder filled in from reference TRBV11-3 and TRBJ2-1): EAGVVQSPRYKIIEKKQPVAFWCNPISGHNTLYWYLQNLGQGPELLIRYENEEAVDDSQLPKDRFSAERLKGVDSTLKIQPAELGDSAVYLCASSPGAFNEQFFGPGTRLTVL.

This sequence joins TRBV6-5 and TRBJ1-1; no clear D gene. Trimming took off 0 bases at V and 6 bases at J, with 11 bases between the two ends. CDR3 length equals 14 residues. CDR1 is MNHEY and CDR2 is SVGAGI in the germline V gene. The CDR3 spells CASSYSRSGAEAFF. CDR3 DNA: TGTGCCAGCAGTTACTCGAGGTCGGGCGCTGAAGCTTTCTTT.

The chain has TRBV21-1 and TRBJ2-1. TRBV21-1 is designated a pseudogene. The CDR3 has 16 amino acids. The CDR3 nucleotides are TGTGCCACACCCTTCTTATGCCCCCAAATGTACAATGAGCAGTTCTTC. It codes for CATPFLCPQMYNEQFF.

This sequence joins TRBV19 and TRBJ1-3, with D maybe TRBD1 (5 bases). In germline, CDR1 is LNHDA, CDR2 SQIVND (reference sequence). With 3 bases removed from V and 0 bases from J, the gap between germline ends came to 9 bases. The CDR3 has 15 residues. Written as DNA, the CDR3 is TGTGCCAGTAGTATCCCACAGGACTCTGGAAACACCATATATTTT. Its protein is CASSIPQDSGNTIYF.

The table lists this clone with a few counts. CDR3 sequence: CASSPDSSTNEKLFF. As DNA, the CDR3 is TGCGCCAGCAGCCCGGACAGTTCAACTAATGAAAAACTGTTTTTT. This chain connects TRBV5-1 to TRBJ1-4; tentatively, D is TRBD1 (6 bases). V was clipped by 4 bases and J by 0 bases, with 10 bases between them. This CDR3 comprises 15 residues. Germline CDR1 is SGHRS and CDR2 is YFSETQ. The full variable domain, its missing parts supplied by reference TRBV5-1 and TRBJ1-4, is KAGVTQTPRYLIKTRGQQVTLSCSPISGHRSVSWYQQTPGQGLQFLFEYFSETQRNKGNFPGRFSGRQFSNSRSEMNVSTLELGDSALYLCASSPDSSTNEKLFFGSGTQLSVL.

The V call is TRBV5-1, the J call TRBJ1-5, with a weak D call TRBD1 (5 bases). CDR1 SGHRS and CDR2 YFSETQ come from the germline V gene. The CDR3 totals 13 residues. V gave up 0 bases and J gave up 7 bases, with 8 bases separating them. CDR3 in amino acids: CASSLGGDQPQHF. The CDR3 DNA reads TGCGCCAGCAGCTTGGGAGGGGACCAGCCCCAGCATTTT.

The CDR3 DNA reads as TGTGCCAGCCGCTTGACAGAGCGCTATGGCTACACCTTC. Protein product: CASRLTERYGYTF. This sequence joins TRBV28 and TRBJ1-2, with D tentatively TRBD1 (5 bases). With 8 bases removed from V and 4 bases from J, the gap between germline ends came to 14 bases. This CDR3 spans 13 amino acids. Germline-derived CDR1 and CDR2 are MDHEN and SYDVKM.

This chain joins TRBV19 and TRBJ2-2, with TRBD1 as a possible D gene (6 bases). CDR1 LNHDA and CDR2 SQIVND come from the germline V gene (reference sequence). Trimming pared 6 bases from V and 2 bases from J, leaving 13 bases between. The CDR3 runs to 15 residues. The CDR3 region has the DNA TGTGCCAGTAGACCGGACAGAGTTAACACCGGGGAGCTGTTTTTT. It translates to CASRPDRVNTGELFF.

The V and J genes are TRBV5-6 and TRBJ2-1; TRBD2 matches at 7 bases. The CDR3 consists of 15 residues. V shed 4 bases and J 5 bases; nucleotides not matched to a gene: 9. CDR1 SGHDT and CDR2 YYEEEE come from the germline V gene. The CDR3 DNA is TGTGCCAGCAGCCCTTTGCGGGGGTCCCACAATGAGCAGTTCTTC. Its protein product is CASSPLRGSHNEQFF.

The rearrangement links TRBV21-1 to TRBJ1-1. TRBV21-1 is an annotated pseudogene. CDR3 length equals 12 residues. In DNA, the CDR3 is TGTGCCAGCAGCCTGGGGGACACTGAAGCTTTCTTT. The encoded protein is CASSLGDTEAFF.

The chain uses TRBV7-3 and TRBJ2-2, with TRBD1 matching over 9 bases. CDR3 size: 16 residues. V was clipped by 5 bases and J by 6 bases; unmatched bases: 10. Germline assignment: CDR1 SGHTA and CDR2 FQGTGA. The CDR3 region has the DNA TGTGCCAGCAGCCCAAGGACAGGGGTGGGGGCCGGGGAGCTGTTTTTT. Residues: CASSPRTGVGAGELFF.

CDR3 residues: CASSPRGGETQYF. The CDR3 DNA follows: TGTGCCAGCAGCCCCCGGGGGGGGGAGACCCAGTACTTC. The chain uses TRBV3-1 (or the pseudogene TRBV3-2) and TRBJ2-5, with 8 nucleotides matching TRBD2. Germline assignment: CDR1 LGHDT and CDR2 YNNKEL (reference sequence). The CDR3 has 13 residues. V gave up 4 bases and J gave up 5 bases; unmatched junction bases: 3.

The CDR3 DNA reads TGTGCCAGCAGTTCAGGACCCGGGACAGGGCCTCCCTACGAGCAGTACTTC. Encoded protein: CASSSGPGTGPPYEQYF. V gene TRBV28 combines with J gene TRBJ2-7; 9 bases fit TRBD1. J lost 2 bases, V lost 4 bases, and 12 bases had no gene match. The CDR3 covers 17 residues. Germline V gene data show CDR1 as MDHEN and CDR2 as SYDVKM.

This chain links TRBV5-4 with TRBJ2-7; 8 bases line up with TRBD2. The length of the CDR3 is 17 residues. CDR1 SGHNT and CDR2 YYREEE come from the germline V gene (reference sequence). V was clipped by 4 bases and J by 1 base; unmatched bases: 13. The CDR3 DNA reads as TGTGCCAGCAGCCCCGAACGGGCTAGCGGGCGATCCTACGAGCAGTACTTC. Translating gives CASSPERASGRSYEQYF.

The CDR3 nucleotides are TGTGCCAGCAGTTTACACCCGAGGACTGAAGCTTTCTTT. Translating gives CASSLHPRTEAFF. The J gene is TRBJ1-1, the V gene TRBV27; the D is unclear. Germline values: CDR1 MNHEY, CDR2 SMNVEV (reference sequence). The CDR3 runs to 13 residues. Trimming pared 2 bases from V and 5 bases from J, leaving 9 bases between.

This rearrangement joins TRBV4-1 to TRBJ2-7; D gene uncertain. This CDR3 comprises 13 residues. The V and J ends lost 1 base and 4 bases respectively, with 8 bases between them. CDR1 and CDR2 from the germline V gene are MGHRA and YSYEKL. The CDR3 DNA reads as TGCGCCAGCAGCCAAGTTTCCGAATACGAGCAGTACTTC. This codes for CASSQVSEYEQYF.

In DNA form, the CDR3 reads TGTGCCAGCAGCATGGACCCGCGGGACCTCTCCTACAATGAGCAGTTCTTC. Translating it yields CASSMDPRDLSYNEQFF. The chain employs TRBV5-6 and TRBJ2-1, with D perhaps TRBD2 (6 bases). This CDR3 is 17 amino acids long. CDR1 SGHDT and CDR2 YYEEEE come from the germline V gene. With 4 bases removed from V and 0 bases from J, the gap between germline ends came to 17 bases.

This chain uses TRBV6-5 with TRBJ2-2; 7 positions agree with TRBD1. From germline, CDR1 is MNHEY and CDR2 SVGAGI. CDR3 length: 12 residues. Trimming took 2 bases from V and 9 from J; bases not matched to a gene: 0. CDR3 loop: CASSYRGRELFF. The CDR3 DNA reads TGTGCCAGCAGTTACAGGGGGCGGGAGCTGTTTTTT.

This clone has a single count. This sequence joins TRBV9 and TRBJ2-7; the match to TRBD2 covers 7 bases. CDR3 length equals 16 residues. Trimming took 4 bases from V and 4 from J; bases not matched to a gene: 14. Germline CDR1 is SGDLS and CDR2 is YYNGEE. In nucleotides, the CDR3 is TGTGCCAGCAGCCAGAGGGCTAGCGGAGCAGCTTACGAGCAGTACTTC. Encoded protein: CASSQRASGAAYEQYF.